The clone carrying this T cell receptor (beta chain) was counted ten times or more. Its antigen is unidentified. This sample was taken from a study of T cell repertoires in cytomegalovirus infection. Study-level information: Public TCR beta signatures marked donors with CMV infection and the matching HLA. Study-wide results and caveats: HLA-C-restricted TCR beta clonotypes specific for CMV led the ex vivo response. Identification of carriers of CMV plus the relevant HLA was performed using cumulative public TCR beta family frequency.

TCRdb recomputed calls from the reads with MiXCR, one row per CDR3 protein. The sample gives roughly 7,600 distinct CDR3 sequences, approximately 49% of which show up once; just under 75% is in the top ten. Sequenced material: PBMCs, sequenced either directly or after in vitro stimulation (not recorded which). This receptor was identified in a human donor in good health (CMV status not recorded). Some clones in this sample may be carry-over from other donors' samples.

The DNA for the CDR3 is TGCAGTACATTCAGCGGGAACACTGAAGCTTTCTTT. Protein product: CSTFSGNTEAFF. The chain is built from TRBV29-1 and TRBJ1-1, with unresolved D. The CDR3 totals 12 residues. The germline CDR1 and CDR2 sequences are SQVTM and ANQGSEA. Filled out from reference TRBV29-1 and TRBJ1-1, the complete variable domain reads SAVISQKPSRDICQRGTSLTIQCQVDSQVTMMFWYRQQPGQSLTLIATANQGSEATYESGFVIDKFPISRPNLTFSTLTVSNMSPEDSSIYLCSTFSGNTEAFFGQGTRLTVV.